The text below deals with one T cell receptor beta chain. TCRdb's table, derived via immunoSEQ multiplex PCR, lists solely in-frame clones and lacks some. The table has hundreds of thousands of clones, approximately 80% seen once. V was trimmed by 4 bases and J by 8 bases, leaving 13 bases between them. Germline V gives CDR1 SGHRS, CDR2 YFSETQ. This CDR3 is 14 amino acids long. This specimen belongs to a study of control samples from healthy donors and cancer patients. This TCR was recovered from a woman aged 55-69 years with lung cancer. The sample was PBMCs. The V and J genes are TRBV5-1 and TRBJ1-6; D remains ambiguous. This CDR3 reads CASSTGGGDSPLHF. The CDR3 nucleotides are TGCGCCAGCAGCACCGGCGGCGGGGATTCACCCCTCCACTTT.